This T cell receptor (beta chain) is drawn from a study of T cell responses to AZD1222 COVID-19 vaccine. At the level of the study: Analysis merged second doses at about 4 or about 12 weeks. Study outcomes and limitations: The donor cohort was predominantly white British with a female majority, and clonal diversity may have been underestimated. Epitopes outside B.1.351 and B.1.1.7 mutated regions reportedly drew nearly half of spike TCRs. The study sampled repertoires only after the peak T cell response.

The ends were cut back, 8 bases at V and 9 bases at J, with 17 bases in the middle. In germline, CDR1 is GTSNPN, CDR2 SVGIG (reference sequence). This CDR3 region has 11 residues. Clones were sequenced by immunoSEQ multiplex PCR, and TCRdb holds only the in-frame ones, with some missing. The repertoire has some 120,000 clones, more than 75% of them found once; the top ten carry more than 6.5%. Note on this clone: Its specificity is unknown.

The V call is TRBV30, the J call TRBJ2-7, with D possibly TRBD2 on 5 matching bases. The sequence was obtained from an adult in good health. The specimen comprised peripheral blood, sampled on day 0 of AZD1222 vaccination. CDR3 in DNA: TGTGCCCGGGGTGAAATAGCAAGGCAGTACTTC. Protein product: CARGEIARQYF.